What follows is one T cell receptor (beta chain) and its context. Profiling relied on immunoSEQ multiplex PCR, and the TCRdb table lists in-frame clones only, not all of them. The sample gives about 42,000 clones, roughly 73% of which show up once; 25% to 30% is in the top ten. The entry originates in a study of blood T cell repertoires in COVID-19. Study-wide context: T cells, B-cell-depleted T cells, or PBMCs provided the cDNA or gDNA that served as material.

Germline CDR1 SEHNR, CDR2 FQNEAQ (reference sequence). V shed 0 bases, J shed 0 bases, and the junction held 7 bases outside the gene matches. The CDR3 runs 17 residues. The sequence came from a woman between 65 and 79 years old with acute or convalescent COVID-19. Sequencing was carried out using peripheral blood. The chain joins TRBV7-9 to TRBJ1-1; 7 nucleotides align to TRBD1. CDR3 DNA sequence: TGTGCCAGCAGCTTAGCGCAAGGGGGCAATTTGAACACTGAAGCTTTCTTT. This sequence encodes CASSLAQGGNLNTEAFF.